The entry that follows covers one T cell receptor (beta chain) sequence. Generated by immunoSEQ multiplex PCR, the TCRdb table keeps only in-frame clones and is missing some. The table lists around 220,000 clones, under 90% of them singletons. The sample is drawn from a study of blood T cell repertoires in COVID-19. Study summary: Sources were T cells, B-cell-depleted T cells, or PBMCs; the material itself was cDNA or gDNA.

The V and J ends lost 4 bases and 3 bases respectively, with 11 bases between them. The CDR3 runs to 13 residues. Germline loops: CDR1 GTSNPN, CDR2 SVGIG (reference sequence). V usage is TRBV30 and J usage is TRBJ2-3; perhaps TRBD1 as D (6 bases). Sequencing was done on a sample of peripheral blood. The sequence derives from a man aged 25-45 years with active or convalescent COVID-19. The CDR3, as DNA: TGTGCCTGGAACAGGGCGCGTACAGATACGCAGTATTTT. The encoded protein is CAWNRARTDTQYF.